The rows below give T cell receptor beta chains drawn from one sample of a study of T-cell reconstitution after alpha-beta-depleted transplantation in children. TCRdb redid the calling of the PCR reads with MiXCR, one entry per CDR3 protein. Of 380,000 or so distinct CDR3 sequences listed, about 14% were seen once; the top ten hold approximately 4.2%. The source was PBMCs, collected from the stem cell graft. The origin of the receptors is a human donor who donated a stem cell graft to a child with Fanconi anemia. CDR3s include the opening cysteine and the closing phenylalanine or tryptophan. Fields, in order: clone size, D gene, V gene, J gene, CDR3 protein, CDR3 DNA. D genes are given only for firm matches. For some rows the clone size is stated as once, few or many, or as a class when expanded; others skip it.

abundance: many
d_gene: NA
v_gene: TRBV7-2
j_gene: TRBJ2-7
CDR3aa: CASSLGGAGGWEQYF
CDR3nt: TGTGCCAGCAGCTTAGGAGGGGCAGGTGGTTGGGAGCAGTACTTC

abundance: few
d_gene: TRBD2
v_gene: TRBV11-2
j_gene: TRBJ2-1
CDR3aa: CASSLDRRFSGGRNEQFF
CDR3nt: TGTGCCAGCAGCTTAGATCGTAGGTTTAGCGGGGGGAGGAATGAGCAGTTCTTC

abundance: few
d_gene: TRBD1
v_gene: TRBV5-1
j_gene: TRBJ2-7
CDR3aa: CASSLDPGGADEQYF
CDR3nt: TGCGCCAGCAGCTTGGATCCAGGGGGCGCGGACGAGCAGTACTTC

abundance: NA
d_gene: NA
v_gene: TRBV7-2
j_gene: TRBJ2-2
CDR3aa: CASSLGRIRNTRELFF
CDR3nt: TGTGCCAGCAGCTTAGGACGGATACGGAACACCAGGGAGCTGTTTTTT

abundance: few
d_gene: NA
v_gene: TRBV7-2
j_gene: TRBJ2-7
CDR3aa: CASSSDPSPTYEQYF
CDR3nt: TGTGCCAGCAGCTCGGACCCCTCCCCAACCTACGAGCAGTACTTC

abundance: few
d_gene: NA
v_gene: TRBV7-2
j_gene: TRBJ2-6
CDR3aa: CASSTTFSGANVLTF
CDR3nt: TGTGCCAGCAGCACGACTTTCTCTGGGGCCAACGTCCTGACTTTC

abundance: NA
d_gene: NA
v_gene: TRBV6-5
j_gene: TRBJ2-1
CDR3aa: CASSYSLSGIGYNEQFF
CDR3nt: TGTGCCAGCAGTTACTCGTTATCGGGTATCGGATACAATGAGCAGTTCTTC

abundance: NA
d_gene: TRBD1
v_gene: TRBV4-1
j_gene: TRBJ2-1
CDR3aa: CASSSGTGTYNEQFF
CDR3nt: TGCGCCAGCAGTTCCGGGACAGGTACCTACAATGAGCAGTTCTTC

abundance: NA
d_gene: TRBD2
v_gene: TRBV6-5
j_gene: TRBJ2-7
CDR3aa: CASSSHGGLAGYEQYF
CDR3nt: TGTGCCAGCAGTTCTCACGGGGGACTAGCGGGCTACGAGCAGTACTTC

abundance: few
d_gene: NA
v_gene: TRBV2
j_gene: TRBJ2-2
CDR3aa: CASRRQEGELFF
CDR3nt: TGTGCCAGCAGGCGACAGGAAGGGGAGCTGTTTTTT

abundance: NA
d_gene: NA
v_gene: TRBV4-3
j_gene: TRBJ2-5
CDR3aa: CASSQDWGVETQYF
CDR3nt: TGCGCCAGCAGCCAAGATTGGGGGGTAGAGACCCAGTACTTC

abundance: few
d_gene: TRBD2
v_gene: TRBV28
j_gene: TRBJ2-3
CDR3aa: CASSLASGGGNTQYF
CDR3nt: TGTGCCAGCAGTTTAGCTAGCGGGGGGGGGAATACGCAGTATTTT

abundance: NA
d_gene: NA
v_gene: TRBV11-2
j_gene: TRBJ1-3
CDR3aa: CASLSDPSGNTIYF
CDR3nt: TGTGCCAGCCTCAGCGACCCTTCTGGAAACACCATATATTTT

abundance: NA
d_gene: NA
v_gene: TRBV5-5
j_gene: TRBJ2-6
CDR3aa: CASTLARGSGANVLTF
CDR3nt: TGTGCCAGCACCTTGGCTCGAGGGTCTGGGGCCAACGTCCTGACTTTC

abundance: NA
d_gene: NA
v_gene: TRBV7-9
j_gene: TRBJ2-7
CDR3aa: CASSVDLTGYEQYF
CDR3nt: TGTGCCAGCAGCGTAGACCTAACAGGGTACGAGCAGTACTTC

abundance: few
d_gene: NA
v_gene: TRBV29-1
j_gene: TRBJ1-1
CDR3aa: CSVSMKAGVTTEAFF
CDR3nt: TGCAGCGTTTCGATGAAGGCGGGGGTGACCACTGAAGCTTTCTTT

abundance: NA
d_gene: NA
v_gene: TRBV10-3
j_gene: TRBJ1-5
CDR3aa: CAVQGSSNQPQHF
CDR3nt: TGTGCCGTCCAGGGCAGTAGCAATCAGCCCCAGCATTTT

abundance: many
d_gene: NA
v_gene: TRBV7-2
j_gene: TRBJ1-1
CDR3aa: CASSLASGTEAFF
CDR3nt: TGTGCCAGCAGCTTAGCGTCCGGGACTGAAGCTTTCTTT

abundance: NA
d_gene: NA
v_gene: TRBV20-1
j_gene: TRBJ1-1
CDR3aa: CSARTGRGGMNTEAFF
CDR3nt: TGCAGTGCTAGGACGGGAAGGGGAGGTATGAACACTGAAGCTTTCTTT

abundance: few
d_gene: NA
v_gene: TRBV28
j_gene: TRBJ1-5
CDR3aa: CASSFADDSREPQHF
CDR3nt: TGTGCCAGCAGTTTTGCTGATGACAGCCGGGAGCCCCAGCATTTT

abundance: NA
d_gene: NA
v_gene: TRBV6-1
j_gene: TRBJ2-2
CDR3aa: CASRIPGPNTGELFF
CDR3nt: TGTGCCAGCAGGATTCCGGGACCTAACACCGGGGAGCTGTTTTTT

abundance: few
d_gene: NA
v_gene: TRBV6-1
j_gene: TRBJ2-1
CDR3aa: CASSQQGFSYNEQFF
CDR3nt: TGTGCCAGCAGCCAACAGGGATTTTCCTACAATGAGCAGTTCTTC

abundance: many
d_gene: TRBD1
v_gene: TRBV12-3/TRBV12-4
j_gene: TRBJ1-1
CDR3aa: CASRSTGDTEAFF
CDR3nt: TGTGCCAGCAGATCTACAGGGGACACTGAAGCTTTCTTT